Detailed here is one TCR beta chain. Its antigen is unidentified. The data belong to a study of OX40 agonist ivuxolimab in advanced cancers. Whole-study context: Among those enrolled, mean age was roughly 55 years (range roughly 23 to 90) and 70% to 85% were male. Enrollees could have had prior anti-PD-1, anti-PD-L1 or anti-CTLA-4 therapy, which under 50% had received.

Broader study findings: CD4+ and CD8+ blood T cells expanded clonally by week 6 at 0.1 to 3.0 mg/kg.

Produced via immunoSEQ multiplex PCR; TCRdb's table is partial and in-frame only. The sample has 70,000 to 90,000 clones, 70% to 90% seen once. Systemic immunosuppression or a history of autoimmune disease excluded patients. Deletions cut 6 bases from V and 2 bases from J, with 13 bases between. This CDR3 is 14 amino acids long. In germline, CDR1 is KGHSH, CDR2 LQKENI. This TCR was recovered from an adult with an advanced solid tumor such as melanoma, head and neck, liver or kidney cancer. The sample consisted of CD4+ or CD8+ T cells sorted from blood, taken in a trial of the OX40 agonist ivuxolimab. This chain connects TRBV18 to TRBJ1-1, with D possibly being TRBD1 (6 bases). CDR3: CASSRQVANTEAFF. In DNA form, the CDR3 reads TGTGCCAGCTCCCGACAGGTCGCAAACACTGAAGCTTTCTTT.